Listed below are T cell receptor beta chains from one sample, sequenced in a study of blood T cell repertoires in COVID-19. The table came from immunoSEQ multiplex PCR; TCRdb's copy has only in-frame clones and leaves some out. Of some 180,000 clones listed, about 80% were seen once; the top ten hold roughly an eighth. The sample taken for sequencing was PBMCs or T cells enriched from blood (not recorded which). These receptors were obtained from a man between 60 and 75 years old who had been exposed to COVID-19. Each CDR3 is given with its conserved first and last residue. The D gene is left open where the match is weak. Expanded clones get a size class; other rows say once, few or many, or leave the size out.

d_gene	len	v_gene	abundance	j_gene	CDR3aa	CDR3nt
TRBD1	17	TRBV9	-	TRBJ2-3	CASSSPGQGPSTDTQYF	TGTGCCAGCAGCTCCCCGGGACAGGGGCCCAGCACAGATACGCAGTATTTT
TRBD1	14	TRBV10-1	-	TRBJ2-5	CASTLTGLGETQYF	TGCGCCAGCACCTTGACAGGGTTGGGTGAGACCCAGTACTTC
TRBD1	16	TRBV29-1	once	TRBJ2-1	CSVESPDRASYNEQFF	TGCAGCGTTGAATCCCCGGACAGGGCCTCCTACAATGAGCAGTTCTTC
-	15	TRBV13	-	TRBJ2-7	CASSPPGVAQYEQYF	TGTGCCAGCAGCCCCCCCGGGGTAGCGCAATACGAGCAGTACTTC
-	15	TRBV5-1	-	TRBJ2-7	CASSGNRNNSYEQYF	TGCGCCAGCAGCGGAAACAGGAATAACTCCTACGAGCAGTACTTC
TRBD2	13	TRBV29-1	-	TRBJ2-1	CSAAGVWENEQFF	TGCAGCGCAGCGGGAGTATGGGAGAATGAGCAGTTCTTC
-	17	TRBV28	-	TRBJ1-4	CASSSLGMGQSGEKLFF	TGTGCCAGCAGTTCCCTGGGGATGGGACAAAGCGGTGAAAAACTGTTTTTT
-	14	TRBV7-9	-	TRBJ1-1	CASSLRQENTEAFF	TGTGCCAGCAGCTTAAGACAGGAGAACACTGAAGCTTTCTTT
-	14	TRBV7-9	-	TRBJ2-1	CASSPPGTGDEQFF	TGTGCCAGCAGCCCTCCCGGGACTGGGGATGAGCAGTTCTTC
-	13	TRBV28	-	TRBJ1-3	CASQDFSGNTIYF	TGTGCCAGTCAGGACTTCTCTGGAAACACCATATATTTT
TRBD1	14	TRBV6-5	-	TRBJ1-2	CASSRKTGYDGYTF	TGTGCCAGCAGCCGCAAGACAGGGTACGATGGCTACACCTTC
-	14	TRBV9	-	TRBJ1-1	CASSVAGRETEAFF	TGTGCCAGCAGCGTAGCGGGGAGGGAGACTGAAGCTTTCTTT
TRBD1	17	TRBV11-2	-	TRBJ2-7	CASSLDTMRGQSYEQYF	TGTGCCAGCAGCTTAGATACTATGAGGGGGCAGTCCTACGAGCAGTACTTC
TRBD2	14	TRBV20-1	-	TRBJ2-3	CSASTAGGSNTQYF	TGCAGTGCTAGTACTGCGGGAGGGTCGAATACGCAGTATTTT
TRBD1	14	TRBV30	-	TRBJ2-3	CAWSPTGISDTQYF	TGTGCCTGGAGTCCGACAGGGATTTCAGATACGCAGTATTTT
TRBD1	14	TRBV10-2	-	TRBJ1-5	CASSEGTGYQPQHF	TGCGCCAGCAGTGAAGGGACAGGGTATCAGCCCCAGCATTTT
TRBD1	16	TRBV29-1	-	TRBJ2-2	CSVSSSTGGTTGELFF	TGCAGCGTTTCATCGTCGACAGGGGGGACCACCGGGGAGCTGTTTTTT
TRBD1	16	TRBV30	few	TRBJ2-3	CAWSNLWTGGTDTQYF	TGTGCCTGGAGTAATCTCTGGACAGGGGGCACAGATACGCAGTATTTT
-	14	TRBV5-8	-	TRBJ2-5	CASSVRQYQETQYF	TGTGCCAGCTCTGTGAGGCAGTACCAAGAGACCCAGTACTTC
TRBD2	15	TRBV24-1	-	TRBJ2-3	CATSRTSGHTDTQYF	TGTGCCACCAGTAGGACTAGCGGGCACACAGATACGCAGTATTTT
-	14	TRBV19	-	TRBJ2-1	CASTLGGGRNEQFF	TGTGCCAGTACCCTGGGGGGCGGGAGAAATGAGCAGTTCTTC
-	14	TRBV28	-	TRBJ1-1	CASSLAGRNTEAFF	TGTGCCAGCAGTTTGGCCGGGAGGAACACTGAAGCTTTCTTT
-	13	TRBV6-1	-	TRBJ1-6	CASTPFYNSPLHF	TGTGCCAGCACCCCATTCTATAATTCACCCCTCCACTTT
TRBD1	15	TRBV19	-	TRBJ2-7	CASRSAGTGVYEQYF	TGTGCCAGTCGATCAGCGGGGACAGGGGTCTACGAGCAGTACTTC
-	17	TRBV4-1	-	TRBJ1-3	CASSGVRTRTSGNTIYF	TGCGCCAGCTCCGGAGTACGGACACGGACCTCTGGAAACACCATATATTTT
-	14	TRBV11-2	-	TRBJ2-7	CASSLVGTRYEQYF	TGTGCCAGCAGCTTAGTAGGCACTAGATACGAGCAGTACTTC
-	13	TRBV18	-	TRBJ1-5	CASSLVGDQPQHF	TGTGCCAGCTCACTCGTAGGGGATCAGCCCCAGCATTTT
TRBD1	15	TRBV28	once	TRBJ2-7	CASSLVQGAPYEQYF	TGTGCCAGCAGCCTGGTACAGGGGGCCCCTTACGAGCAGTACTTC
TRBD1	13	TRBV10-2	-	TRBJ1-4	CATQDRAGEKLFF	TGCGCCACCCAGGACAGGGCGGGTGAAAAACTGTTTTTT
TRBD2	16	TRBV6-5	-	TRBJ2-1	CASSSIPGLGANEQFF	TGTGCCAGCAGTTCGATACCGGGACTAGGAGCCAATGAGCAGTTCTTC
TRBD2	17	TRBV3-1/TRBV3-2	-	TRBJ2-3	CASSPWGGGGVTDTQYF	TGTGCCAGCAGCCCTTGGGGGGGAGGAGGGGTCACAGATACGCAGTATTTT
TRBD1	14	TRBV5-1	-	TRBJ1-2	CASSLVGQSYGYTF	TGCGCCAGCAGCTTGGTGGGACAGAGCTATGGCTACACCTTC
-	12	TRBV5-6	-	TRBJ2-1	CASSLAAVEQFF	TGTGCCAGCAGCTTGGCCGCGGTCGAGCAGTTCTTC
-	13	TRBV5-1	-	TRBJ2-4	CASSLVAEDIQYF	TGCGCCAGCAGCTTGGTTGCGGAGGACATTCAGTACTTC
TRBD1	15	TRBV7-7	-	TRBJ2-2	CASSLGQGVAGELFF	TGTGCCAGCAGCTTAGGACAGGGTGTAGCCGGGGAGCTGTTTTTT
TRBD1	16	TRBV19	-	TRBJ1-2	CASSIRPGRQGGGYTF	TGTGCCAGTAGTATACGCCCCGGGCGACAGGGTGGTGGCTACACCTTC
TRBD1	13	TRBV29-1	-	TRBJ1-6	CSVGGQSGSPLHF	TGCAGCGTTGGGGGACAGTCGGGTTCACCCCTCCACTTT
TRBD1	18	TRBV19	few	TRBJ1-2	CASSTYRDRGHTNYGYTF	TGTGCCAGTAGTACATACCGGGACAGGGGGCACACCAACTATGGCTACACCTTC
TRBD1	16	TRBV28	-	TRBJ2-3	CASTQTTGGWRDTQYF	TGTGCCAGCACTCAAACTACAGGGGGCTGGCGAGATACGCAGTATTTT
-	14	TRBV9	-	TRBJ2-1	CASSVAGPGPEQFF	TGTGCCAGCAGCGTAGCTGGCCCAGGTCCTGAGCAGTTCTTC
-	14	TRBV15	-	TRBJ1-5	CATSRDFGGQPQHF	TGTGCCACCAGCAGAGATTTTGGGGGCCAGCCCCAGCATTTT
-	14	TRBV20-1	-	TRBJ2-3	CSASFSPSTDTQYF	TGCAGTGCTAGTTTCTCCCCTAGCACAGATACGCAGTATTTT
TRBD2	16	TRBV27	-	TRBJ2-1	CASTTLGLAGVGEQFF	TGTGCCAGCACCACGCTCGGACTAGCGGGAGTGGGTGAGCAGTTCTTC
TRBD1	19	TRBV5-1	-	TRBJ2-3	CASSLSRLPTGGWSDTQYF	TGCGCCAGCAGCTTGTCCAGGTTACCCACAGGGGGATGGTCAGATACGCAGTATTTT
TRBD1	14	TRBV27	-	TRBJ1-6	CASSLGQVNSPLHF	TGTGCCAGCAGTCTGGGACAGGTTAATTCACCCCTCCACTTT
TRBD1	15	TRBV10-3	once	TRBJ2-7	CAISPSGTGGYEQYF	TGTGCCATCAGCCCTTCCGGGACAGGGGGCTACGAGCAGTACTTC
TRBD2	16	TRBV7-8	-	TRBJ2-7	CASSLLTSGVTYEQYF	TGTGCCAGCAGTCTTCTGACTAGCGGGGTTACCTACGAGCAGTACTTC
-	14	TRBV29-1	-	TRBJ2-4	CSAKGGLVENIQYF	TGCAGCGCAAAGGGAGGCTTGGTTGAAAACATTCAGTACTTC
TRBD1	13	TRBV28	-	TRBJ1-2	CASSLDREGGYTF	TGTGCCAGCAGTTTGGACAGGGAGGGTGGCTACACCTTC
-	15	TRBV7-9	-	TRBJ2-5	CASSLRRASEETQYF	TGTGCCAGCAGCTTAAGAAGGGCTAGCGAGGAGACCCAGTACTTC